Sequencing of this TCR beta chain was carried out in a study of blood T cell repertoires in COVID-19. TCRdb's table, derived via immunoSEQ multiplex PCR, lists solely in-frame clones and lacks some. The sample has more than 250,000 clones, roughly 87% seen once. V shed 0 bases, J shed 7 bases, and the junction held 9 bases outside the gene matches. Per the germline V gene, CDR1 is LNHDA and CDR2 is SQIVND (reference sequence). The length of the CDR3 is 16 residues. The TCR originated in a man aged 50-59 years with active or convalescent COVID-19. Material: peripheral blood. The rearrangement links TRBV19 to TRBJ1-5, with 7 bases aligning to TRBD1. The CDR3 sequence: CASSIESGGGRQPQHF. The CDR3 nucleotides read TGTGCCAGTAGTATAGAGTCAGGGGGAGGTAGACAGCCCCAGCATTTT.